The T cell receptor beta chain described here comes from a study of siplizumab effects on memory and regulatory T cells. Sequenced by immunoSEQ multiplex PCR; TCRdb stores in-frame clones only, minus some. The sample gives roughly 120,000 clones, about 94% of which show up once; about 1.8% is in the top ten. Source material: non-Treg CD4+ T cells sorted from blood. The receptor was derived from a human donor in good health.

CDR3 protein: CASSVGLTNQPQHF. CDR3 DNA: TGTGCCAGCAGCGTAGGTCTGACCAATCAGCCCCAGCATTTT. The chain combines TRBV9 with TRBJ1-5; the D is unclear. CDR3 length: 14 amino acids. From germline, CDR1 is SGDLS and CDR2 YYNGEE. V lost 0 bases, J lost 3 bases, and 7 bases lay in between.